These T cell receptor beta chains were read from a single sample in a study of cytomegalovirus exposure and HLA in healthy donors. Produced via immunoSEQ multiplex PCR; TCRdb's table is partial and in-frame only. Of 90,000 to 120,000 clones listed, roughly 9.1% were seen once; the top ten hold approximately 6.1%. What was sequenced was PBMCs. The receptor set was obtained from a man in his forties in good health and CMV-seropositive. The CDR3 runs from the conserved cysteine through the conserved F or W. The D gene is left open where the match is weak. Clone size, where shown, is once, few, many, or a class for clones that have expanded.

-,few,TRBJ2-3,TRBV2,CASSGGVTTDTQYF,TGTGCCAGCAGTGGCGGAGTTACCACAGATACGCAGTATTTT
-,few,TRBJ1-5,TRBV7-8,CASSLPPPGAGGNQPQHF,TGTGCCAGCAGCTTACCCCCCCCGGGGGCGGGAGGCAATCAGCCCCAGCATTTT
TRBD1,-,TRBJ2-3,TRBV11-3,CASSSTGVGTDTQYF,TGTGCCAGCAGCTCTACAGGGGTAGGCACAGATACGCAGTATTTT
TRBD1,few,TRBJ1-4,TRBV5-1,CASTFDWQGDKKLFF,TGCGCCAGCACTTTCGATTGGCAGGGGGACAAAAAACTGTTTTTT
TRBD2,few,TRBJ2-5,TRBV30,CAWSVDDSGRGETQYF,TGTGCCTGGAGTGTAGATGATAGCGGGAGGGGAGAGACCCAGTACTTC
TRBD2,few,TRBJ2-5,TRBV6-1,CASSSGGEETQYF,TGTGCCAGCAGCTCCGGGGGGGAAGAGACCCAGTACTTC
TRBD1,few,TRBJ2-3,TRBV4-2,CASSQDRTGVTDTQYF,TGTGCCAGCAGCCAAGACCGGACAGGGGTTACAGATACGCAGTATTTT
-,many,TRBJ2-5,TRBV25-1,CASSSPRETQYF,TGTGCCAGCAGTTCCCCCAGAGAGACCCAGTACTTC
-,-,TRBJ1-5,TRBV27,CASREGLQPQHF,TGTGCCAGCAGAGAGGGTCTCCAGCCCCAGCATTTT
-,-,TRBJ1-4,TRBV6-1,CASRTTGYEKLFF,TGTGCCAGCAGAACCACAGGGTATGAAAAACTGTTTTTT
TRBD2,-,TRBJ2-7,TRBV7-8,CASSLGLADYEQYF,TGTGCCAGCAGCTTAGGGCTAGCGGACTACGAGCAGTACTTC